This TCR beta chain stems from a study of T cell repertoires in cytomegalovirus infection. Study findings and constraints: Across the ex vivo response, the dominant clonotypes were HLA-C-restricted CMV-specific TCR beta clonotypes.

In its sample, this clonotype was seen many times. Antigen: not known. The germline V gene has CDR1 MGHRA and CDR2 YSYEKL. The J segment lost 2 bases and the V segment lost 0 bases, leaving 6 bases of the junction unmatched. This CDR3 contains 16 residues. Via MiXCR, TCRdb re-called the reads, giving one row per CDR3 protein. Here the sample spans 500,000 or so distinct CDR3 sequences, about 15% being singletons. This sequence originates from a human donor in good health (CMV status not recorded). Some clones in this sample may be carry-over from other donors' samples. The sequenced sample consisted of CD8+ T cells from PBMCs. This sequence joins TRBV4-1 and TRBJ2-5; 7 positions agree with TRBD2. CDR3 in amino acids: CASSQDGRRGQETQYF. In nucleotides, the CDR3 is TGCGCCAGCAGCCAAGACGGCCGGCGGGGGCAAGAGACCCAGTACTTC.